The T cell receptor beta chain under discussion was sequenced for a study of response to subunit inactivated influenza vaccine. General study findings and limits: Each seasonal influenza vaccination, the authors suggested, recruits few new T cells.

As to this clonotype: Its cognate antigen is unknown.

From the RT-PCR reads, TCRdb called clonotypes with MiXCR, one entry per CDR3 protein. The sample records about 700,000 distinct CDR3 sequences, 15% to 18% being singletons. Unmatched junction bases numbered 12, after V lost 10 bases and J lost 1 base. This CDR3 is built from 16 residues. CDR1 and CDR2 from the germline V gene are SEHNR and FQNEAQ (reference sequence). The rearrangement links TRBV7-9 to TRBJ2-2; 7 nucleotides align to TRBD1. This clonotype was obtained from a man aged 45-60 years who received an inactivated influenza vaccine. The specimen comprised PBMCs from blood, sampled roughly 12 days after vaccination. The CDR3 nucleotides are TGTGCCACCCAAGAGACCCGGACAGGGAACACCGGGGAGCTGTTTTTT. Translation gives CATQETRTGNTGELFF. Based on the CDR3 plus reference TRBV7-9 and TRBJ2-2, the full variable domain is DTGVSQNPRHKITKRGQNVTFRCDPISEHNRLYWYRQTLGQGPEFLTYFQNEAQLEKSRLLSDRFSAERPKGSFSTLEIQRTEQGDSAMYLCATQETRTGNTGELFFGEGSRLTVL.